The clone carrying this TCR gamma chain was counted only a few times. Antigen specificity is unknown. The same CDR3 is also encoded by other DNA sequences in this sample. This entry comes from a study of Vδ1+ human thymocytes. RNA was extracted from the cells and then reverse transcribed. Multiplex PCR used pooled V-gene forward primers and a constant-region reverse primer to amplify CDR3s. TCRdb re-called clones from the multiplex PCR reads via CATT. Of 20,000 to 25,000 gamma-chain clones listed, around 13% are singletons. Study-wide findings and caveats: Highly polyclonal TRG and TRD repertoires with Gaussian CDR3 length distributions appeared in thymus. TRD repertoires were essentially private, unlike widely shared TRG clonotypes. Despite high sort purity, about 20% of thymic T cell receptor delta sequences were Vdelta2.

This CDR3 comprises 14 residues. Trimming took 0 bases from V and 5 from J; bases not matched to a gene: 7. Germline-derived CDR1 and CDR2 are VINAFY and YDVSNSKD. The sample comprised Vdelta1+ gamma-delta thymocytes from the thymus. Specified subset: FACS-sorted CD3+ TCRalphabeta- TCRVdelta1+ TCRVdelta2- thymocytes. This receptor was identified in a child less than two years old who had congenital heart surgery. This sequence joins TRGV5 and TRGJ1 or TRGJ2. CDR3 DNA: TGTGCCACCTGGGACAGGCTTAGAGATTATAAGAAACTCTTT. This gives the protein CATWDRLRDYKKLF.